The rows below give T cell receptor beta chains drawn from one sample of a study of tumor-infiltrating lymphocytes in localized non-small cell lung cancer. Libraries were prepared by immunoSEQ multiplex PCR; TCRdb keeps only in-frame clonotypes and omits some of them. The sample has roughly 5,400 clones; around 66% are singletons. Sequencing was performed on uninvolved lung tissue not adjacent to the tumor. These receptors were obtained from a human donor with non-small cell lung cancer. The CDR3 runs from the conserved cysteine through the conserved F or W. A D gene is named only where the DNA matches it firmly. The listing skips clone size in some rows; elsewhere it reads once, few, many or a size class.

D gene	V gene	clone size	J gene	CDR3 protein	CDR3 DNA
TRBD1	TRBV4-1	.	TRBJ2-7	CASSHKTGVSGEQYF	TGCGCCAGCAGCCACAAGACAGGGGTTTCCGGGGAGCAGTACTTC
.	TRBV9	.	TRBJ2-1	CASSLVGAYYNEQFF	TGTGCCAGCAGCCTCGTTGGGGCTTACTACAATGAGCAGTTCTTC
.	TRBV5-6	.	TRBJ2-3	CASKSLSTDTQYF	TGTGCCAGCAAAAGCCTTAGCACAGATACGCAGTATTTT
TRBD2	TRBV7-2	.	TRBJ2-5	CASSLMLAGGETQYF	TGTGCCAGCAGCTTAATGTTAGCGGGAGGAGAGACCCAGTACTTC
.	TRBV4-3	.	TRBJ2-7	CASSQDLSGASYEQYF	TGCGCCAGCAGCCAAGATCTTAGCGGCGCCTCCTACGAGCAGTACTTC
.	TRBV2	.	TRBJ1-3	CASSDTGFPGNTIYF	TGTGCCAGCAGTGACACAGGGTTTCCTGGAAACACCATATATTTT
TRBD2	TRBV7-3	medium-sized	TRBJ2-1	CASSLGLAGEQFF	TGTGCCAGCAGCTTAGGGCTAGCGGGAGAGCAGTTCTTC
.	TRBV15	.	TRBJ1-1	CATSRSRRGSDTEAFF	TGTGCCACCAGCAGATCTCGGCGGGGAAGTGACACTGAAGCTTTCTTT
TRBD1	TRBV7-9	.	TRBJ2-3	CASSPPLRTGQGSDTQYF	TGTGCCAGCAGCCCACCCCTCCGGACCGGACAGGGTTCAGATACGCAGTATTTT
TRBD1	TRBV29-1	few	TRBJ1-2	CSVETGGGAAYGYTF	TGCAGCGTGGAGACAGGGGGCGGTGCAGCCTATGGCTACACCTTC
.	TRBV2	.	TRBJ1-2	CAGGLNYGYTF	TGTGCCGGGGGGCTTAACTATGGCTACACCTTC
TRBD1	TRBV27	.	TRBJ1-1	CASRLGQGQNTEAFF	TGTGCCAGCAGACTCGGACAGGGGCAGAACACTGAAGCTTTCTTT
.	TRBV5-5	.	TRBJ2-4	CASSQDRLDNIQYF	TGTGCCAGCAGCCAAGACAGGCTGGACAACATTCAGTACTTC
.	TRBV4-1	few	TRBJ2-5	CASSQGGEETQYF	TGCGCCAGCAGCCAAGGGGGAGAGGAGACCCAGTACTTC
.	TRBV29-1	.	TRBJ2-7	CSVQRVGYEQYF	TGCAGCGTCCAAAGGGTAGGCTACGAGCAGTACTTC
TRBD1	TRBV7-2	.	TRBJ2-4	CASSQAGTGGNIQYF	TGTGCCAGCAGCCAAGCCGGGACAGGGGGAAACATTCAGTACTTC
.	TRBV6-5	.	TRBJ1-1	CASSFGGTEAFF	TGTGCCAGCAGCTTCGGGGGCACTGAAGCTTTCTTT
.	TRBV6-6	.	TRBJ1-2	CASVNGYTF	TGTGCCAGTGTTAATGGCTACACCTTC
.	TRBV7-6	.	TRBJ2-1	CASSRDHNYNEQFF	TGTGCCAGCAGCCGGGACCATAACTACAATGAGCAGTTCTTC
.	TRBV21-1	.	TRBJ2-7	CASSRRTALGEQYF	TGTGCCAGCAGCAGGCGGACAGCCTTGGGGGAGCAGTACTTC
.	TRBV29-1	few	TRBJ2-3	CSVEHSGAGDTQYF	TGCAGCGTTGAACATTCGGGAGCGGGAGATACGCAGTATTTT
TRBD2	TRBV7-2	.	TRBJ2-5	CASSLAPGGGETQYF	TGTGCCAGCAGCTTAGCGCCCGGGGGGGGAGAGACCCAGTACTTC